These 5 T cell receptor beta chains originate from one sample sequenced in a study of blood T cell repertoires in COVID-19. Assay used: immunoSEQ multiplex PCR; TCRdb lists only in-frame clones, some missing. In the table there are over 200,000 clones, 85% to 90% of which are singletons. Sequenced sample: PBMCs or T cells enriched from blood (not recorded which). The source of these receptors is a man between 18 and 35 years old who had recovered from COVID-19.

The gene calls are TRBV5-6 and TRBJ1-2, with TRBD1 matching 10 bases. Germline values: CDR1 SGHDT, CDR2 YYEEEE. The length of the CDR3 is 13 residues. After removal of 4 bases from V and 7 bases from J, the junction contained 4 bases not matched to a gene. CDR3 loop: CASSLGDRGGYTF. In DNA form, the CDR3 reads TGTGCCAGCAGCCTAGGGGACAGGGGTGGCTACACCTTC.

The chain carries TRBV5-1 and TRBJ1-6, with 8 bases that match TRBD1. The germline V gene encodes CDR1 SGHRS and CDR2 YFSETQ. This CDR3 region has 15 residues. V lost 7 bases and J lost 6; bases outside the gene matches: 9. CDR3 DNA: TGCGCCAGCCGAACCGATGGACAGGGTAATTCACCCCTCCACTTT. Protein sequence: CASRTDGQGNSPLHF.

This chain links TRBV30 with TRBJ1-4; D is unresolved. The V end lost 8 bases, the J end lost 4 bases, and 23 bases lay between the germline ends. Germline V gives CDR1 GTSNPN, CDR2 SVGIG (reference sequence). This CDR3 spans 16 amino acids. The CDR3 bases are TGTGCCCTGAGCCCAGGTGGAGGCAGTTTTAATGAAAAACTGTTTTTT. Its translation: CALSPGGGSFNEKLFF.

The CDR3 DNA sequence: TGCGCCAGCAGCTTCTTGGGACAGAGCATGAACACTGAAGCTTTCTTT. Translating gives CASSFLGQSMNTEAFF. This chain joins TRBV5-1 and TRBJ1-1, with 7 bases fitting TRBD1. Germline V gene data show CDR1 as SGHRS and CDR2 as YFSETQ. The CDR3 covers 16 residues. With 2 bases clipped from V and 0 bases from J, the junction kept 7 bases outside the gene matches.

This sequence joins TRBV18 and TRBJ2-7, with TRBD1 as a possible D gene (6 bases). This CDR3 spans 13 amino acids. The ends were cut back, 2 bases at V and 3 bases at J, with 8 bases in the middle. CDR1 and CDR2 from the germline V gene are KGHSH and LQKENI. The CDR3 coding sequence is TGTGCCAGCTCACCAGCACAGGGCTACGAGCAGTACTTC. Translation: CASSPAQGYEQYF.